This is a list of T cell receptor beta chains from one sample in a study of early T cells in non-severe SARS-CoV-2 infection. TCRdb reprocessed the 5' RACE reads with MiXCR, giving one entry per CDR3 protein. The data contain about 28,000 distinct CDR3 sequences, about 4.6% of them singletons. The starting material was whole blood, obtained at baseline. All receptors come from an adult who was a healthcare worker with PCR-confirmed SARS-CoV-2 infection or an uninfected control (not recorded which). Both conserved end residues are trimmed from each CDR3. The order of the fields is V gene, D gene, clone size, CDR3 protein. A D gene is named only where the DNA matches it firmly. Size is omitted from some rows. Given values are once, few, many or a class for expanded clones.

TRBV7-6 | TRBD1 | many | ASSAGTGPTDTQY
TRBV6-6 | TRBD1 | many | ASSLGQGRSSYEQY
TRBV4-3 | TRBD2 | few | ASSQVRETPNTGELF
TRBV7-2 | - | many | ASSPSEVAKNIQY
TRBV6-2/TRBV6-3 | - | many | ASSYGGGDNEQF
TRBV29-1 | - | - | SVGGGAYEQY
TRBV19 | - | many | ASRPRRITDTQY
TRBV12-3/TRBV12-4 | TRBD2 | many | ASSLRAGAPYEQY
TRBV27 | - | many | ASSLDGRGAYSGNTIY
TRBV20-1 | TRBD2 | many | SARLAGDNTGELF
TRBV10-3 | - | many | AISVGSDYGYGYT
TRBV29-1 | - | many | SVEAGLAGYT
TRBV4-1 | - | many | ASSPLGTTGNTIY
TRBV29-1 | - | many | SVEDRAAYEQY
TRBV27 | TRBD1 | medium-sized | ASSFDRGPLNTEAF
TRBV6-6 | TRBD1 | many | ASSYPRQGIGNTEAF
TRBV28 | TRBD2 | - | ASSLGGRRETSKY
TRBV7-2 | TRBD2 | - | ASSLAPSGGNTGELF
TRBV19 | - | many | ASSMGYTEAF
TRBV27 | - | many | ASSISGKGGYT
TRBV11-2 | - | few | ASSPSSLSGTGELF
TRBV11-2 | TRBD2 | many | ASGTLAGGGAQF
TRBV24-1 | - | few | ATSPGGRWSNQPQH
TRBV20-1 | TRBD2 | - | SARRISGRAHEQY
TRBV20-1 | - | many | SARPHGNTQY
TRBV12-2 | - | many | ASRLSRGTPLYNEQF
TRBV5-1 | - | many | ASSLAGTRDYGYT